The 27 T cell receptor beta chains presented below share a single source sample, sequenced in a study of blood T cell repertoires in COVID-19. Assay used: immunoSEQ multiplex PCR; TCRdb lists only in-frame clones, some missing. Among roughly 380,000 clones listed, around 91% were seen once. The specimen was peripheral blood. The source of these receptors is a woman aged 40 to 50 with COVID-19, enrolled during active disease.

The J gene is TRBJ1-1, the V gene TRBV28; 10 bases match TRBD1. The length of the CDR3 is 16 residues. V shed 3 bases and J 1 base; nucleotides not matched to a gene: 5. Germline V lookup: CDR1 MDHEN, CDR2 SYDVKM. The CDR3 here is CASSFGDRGRNTEAFF. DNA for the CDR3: TGTGCCAGCAGTTTCGGGGACAGGGGTAGGAACACTGAAGCTTTCTTT.

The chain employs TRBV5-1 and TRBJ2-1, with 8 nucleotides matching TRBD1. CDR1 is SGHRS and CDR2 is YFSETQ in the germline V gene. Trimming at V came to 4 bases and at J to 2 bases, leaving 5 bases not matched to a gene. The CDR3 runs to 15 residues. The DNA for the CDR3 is TGCGCCAGCAGCCTGACAGGGGAAACCTACAATGAGCAGTTCTTC. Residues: CASSLTGETYNEQFF.

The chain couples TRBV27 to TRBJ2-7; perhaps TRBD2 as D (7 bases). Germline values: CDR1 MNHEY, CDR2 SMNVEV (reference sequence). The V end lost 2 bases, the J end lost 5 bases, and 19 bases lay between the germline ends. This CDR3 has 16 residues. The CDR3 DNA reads TGTGCCAGCAGTTTAAAGGGCGGCAGGGGAGGGGACGAGCAGTACTTC. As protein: CASSLKGGRGGDEQYF.

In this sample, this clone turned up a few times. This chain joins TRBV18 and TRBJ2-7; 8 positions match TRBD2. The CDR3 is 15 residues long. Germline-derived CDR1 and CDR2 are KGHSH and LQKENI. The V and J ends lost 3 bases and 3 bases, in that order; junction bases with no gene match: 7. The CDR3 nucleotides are TGTGCCAGCTCACCGCGAGCGGGAGTTCGCTACGAGCAGTACTTC. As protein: CASSPRAGVRYEQYF.

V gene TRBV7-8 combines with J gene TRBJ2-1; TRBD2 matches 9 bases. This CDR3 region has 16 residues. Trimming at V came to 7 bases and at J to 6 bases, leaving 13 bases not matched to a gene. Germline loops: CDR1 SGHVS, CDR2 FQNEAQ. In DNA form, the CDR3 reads TGTGCCAGCACCGAGCTTACTAGCGGGTGGGGCAATGAGCAGTTCTTC. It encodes CASTELTSGWGNEQFF. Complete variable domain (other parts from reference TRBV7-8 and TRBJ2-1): GAGVSQSPRYKVAKRGQDVALRCDPISGHVSLFWYQQALGQGPEFLTYFQNEAQLDKSGLPSDRFFAERPEGSVSTLKIQRTQQEDSAVYLCASTELTSGWGNEQFFGPGTRLTVL.

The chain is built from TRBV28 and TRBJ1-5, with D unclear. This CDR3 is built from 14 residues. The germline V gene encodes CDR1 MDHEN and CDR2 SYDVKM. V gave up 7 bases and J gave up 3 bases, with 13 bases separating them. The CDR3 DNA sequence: TGTGCCAGCACCCCTGGAGGGTTCAATCAGCCCCAGCATTTT. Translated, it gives CASTPGGFNQPQHF.

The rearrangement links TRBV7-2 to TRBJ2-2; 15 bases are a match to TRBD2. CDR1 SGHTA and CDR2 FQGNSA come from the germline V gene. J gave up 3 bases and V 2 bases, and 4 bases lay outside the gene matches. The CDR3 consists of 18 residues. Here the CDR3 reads CASSLRGLAGGDTGELFF. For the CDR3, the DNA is TGTGCCAGCAGCTTAAGAGGACTAGCGGGGGGGGACACCGGGGAGCTGTTTTTT.

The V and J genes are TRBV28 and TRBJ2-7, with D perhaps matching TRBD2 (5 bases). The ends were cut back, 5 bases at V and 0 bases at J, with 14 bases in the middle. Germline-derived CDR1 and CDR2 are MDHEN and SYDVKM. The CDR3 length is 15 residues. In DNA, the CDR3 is TGTGCCAGCAGTCTCCGCAGCGGACCCTCCTACGAGCAGTACTTC. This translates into CASSLRSGPSYEQYF.

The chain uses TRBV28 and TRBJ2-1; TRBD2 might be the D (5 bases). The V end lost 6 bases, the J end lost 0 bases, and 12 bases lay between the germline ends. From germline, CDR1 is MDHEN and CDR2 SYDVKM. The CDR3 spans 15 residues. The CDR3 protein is CASRPADRSYNEQFF. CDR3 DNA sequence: TGTGCCAGCAGACCAGCGGACCGCTCCTACAATGAGCAGTTCTTC.

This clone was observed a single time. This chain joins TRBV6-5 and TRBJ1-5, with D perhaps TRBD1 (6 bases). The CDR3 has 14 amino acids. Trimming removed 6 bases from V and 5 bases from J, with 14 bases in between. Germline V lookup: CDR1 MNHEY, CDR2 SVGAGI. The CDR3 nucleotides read TGTGCCAGCAGCCGTACAGGGTACTATCAGCCCCAGCATTTT. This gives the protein CASSRTGYYQPQHF.

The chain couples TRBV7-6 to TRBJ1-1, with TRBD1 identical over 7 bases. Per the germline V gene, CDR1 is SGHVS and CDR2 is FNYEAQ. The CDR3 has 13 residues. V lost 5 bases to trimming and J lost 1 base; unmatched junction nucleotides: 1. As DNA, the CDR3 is TGTGCCAGCAGCCGGGACAGGAACACTGAAGCTTTCTTT. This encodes CASSRDRNTEAFF.

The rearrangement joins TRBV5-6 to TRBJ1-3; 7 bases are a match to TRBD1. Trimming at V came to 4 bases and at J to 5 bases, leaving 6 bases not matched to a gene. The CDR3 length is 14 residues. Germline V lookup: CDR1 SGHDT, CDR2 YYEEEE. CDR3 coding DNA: TGTGCCAGCAGCCCCGGCAGGGGGAGAAACACCATATATTTT. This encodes CASSPGRGRNTIYF.

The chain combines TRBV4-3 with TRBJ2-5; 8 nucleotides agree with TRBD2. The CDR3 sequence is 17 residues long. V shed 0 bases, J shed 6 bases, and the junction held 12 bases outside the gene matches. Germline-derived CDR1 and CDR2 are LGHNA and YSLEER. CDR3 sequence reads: CASSQEVRGGPTKTQYF. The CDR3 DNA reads TGCGCCAGCAGCCAAGAAGTCCGGGGGGGCCCAACAAAGACCCAGTACTTC.

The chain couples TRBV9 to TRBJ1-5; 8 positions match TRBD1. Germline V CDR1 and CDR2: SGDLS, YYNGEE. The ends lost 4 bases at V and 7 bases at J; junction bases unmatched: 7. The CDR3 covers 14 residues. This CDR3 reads CASSSTGAAQPQHF. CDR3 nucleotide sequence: TGTGCCAGCAGCTCGACAGGGGCGGCGCAGCCCCAGCATTTT.

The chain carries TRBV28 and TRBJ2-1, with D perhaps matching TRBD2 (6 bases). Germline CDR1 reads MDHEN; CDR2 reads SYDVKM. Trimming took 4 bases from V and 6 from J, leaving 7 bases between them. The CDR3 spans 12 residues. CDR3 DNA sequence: TGTGCCAGCAGTTCTAGCGCCAATGAGCAGTTCTTC. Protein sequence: CASSSSANEQFF. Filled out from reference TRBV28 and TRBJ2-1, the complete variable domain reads DVKVTQSSRYLVKRTGEKVFLECVQDMDHENMFWYRQDPGLGLRLIYFSYDVKMKEKGDIPEGYSVSREKKERFSLILESASTNQTSMYLCASSSSANEQFFGPGTRLTVL.

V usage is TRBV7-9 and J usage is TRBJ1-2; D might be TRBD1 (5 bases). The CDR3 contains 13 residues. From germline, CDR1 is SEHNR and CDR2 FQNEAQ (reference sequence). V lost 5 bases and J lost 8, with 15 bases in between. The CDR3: CASSLRDSRGYTF. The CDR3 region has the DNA TGTGCCAGCAGCCTACGGGACTCGAGAGGCTACACCTTC. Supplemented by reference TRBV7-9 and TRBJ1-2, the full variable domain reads DTGVSQNPRHKITKRGQNVTFRCDPISEHNRLYWYRQTLGQGPEFLTYFQNEAQLEKSRLLSDRFSAERPKGSFSTLEIQRTEQGDSAMYLCASSLRDSRGYTFGSGTRLTVV.

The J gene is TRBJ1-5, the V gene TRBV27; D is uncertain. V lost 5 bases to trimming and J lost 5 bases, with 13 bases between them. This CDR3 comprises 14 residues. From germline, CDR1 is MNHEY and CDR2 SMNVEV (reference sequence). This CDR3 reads CASSLLGVDQPQHF. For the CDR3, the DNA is TGTGCCAGCAGTCTCCTCGGGGTAGATCAGCCCCAGCATTTT.

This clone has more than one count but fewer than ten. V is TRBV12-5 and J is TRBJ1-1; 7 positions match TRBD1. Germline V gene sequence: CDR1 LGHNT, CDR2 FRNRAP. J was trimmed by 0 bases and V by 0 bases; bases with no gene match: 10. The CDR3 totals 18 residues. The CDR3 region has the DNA TGTGCTAGTGGTTTGGTACTCGGGACAGATAGCCTGAACACTGAAGCTTTCTTT. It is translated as CASGLVLGTDSLNTEAFF.

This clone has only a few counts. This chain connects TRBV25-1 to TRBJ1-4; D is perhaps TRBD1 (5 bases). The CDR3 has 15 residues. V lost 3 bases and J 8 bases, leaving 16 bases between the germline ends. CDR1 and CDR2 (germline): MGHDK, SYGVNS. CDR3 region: CASSDTRGFAEKLFF. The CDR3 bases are TGTGCCAGCAGTGACACCCGGGGGTTCGCGGAAAAACTGTTTTTT.

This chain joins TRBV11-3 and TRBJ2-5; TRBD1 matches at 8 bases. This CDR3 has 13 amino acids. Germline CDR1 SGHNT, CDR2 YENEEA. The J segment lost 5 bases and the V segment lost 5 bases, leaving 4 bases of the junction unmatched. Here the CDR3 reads CASSLTGEETQYF. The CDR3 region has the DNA TGTGCCAGCAGCCTGACAGGGGAGGAGACCCAGTACTTC.

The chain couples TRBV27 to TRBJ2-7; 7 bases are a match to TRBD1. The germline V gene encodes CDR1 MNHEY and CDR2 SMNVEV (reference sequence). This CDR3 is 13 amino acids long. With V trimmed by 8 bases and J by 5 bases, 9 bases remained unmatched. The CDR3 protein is CASARQGRDEQYF. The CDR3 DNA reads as TGTGCCAGCGCCAGACAGGGCCGCGACGAGCAGTACTTC.

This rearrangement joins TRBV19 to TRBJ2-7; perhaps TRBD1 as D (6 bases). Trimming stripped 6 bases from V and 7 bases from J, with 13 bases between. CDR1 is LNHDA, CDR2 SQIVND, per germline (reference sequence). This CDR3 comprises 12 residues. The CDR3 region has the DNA TGTGCCAGTAGCAACAGGGTAGGGGAGCAGTACTTC. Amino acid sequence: CASSNRVGEQYF.

CDR3 protein: CASSLGQETTQYF. The CDR3 bases are TGTGCCAGCAGCTTGGGACAGGAGACGACCCAGTACTTC. This rearrangement joins TRBV7-3 to TRBJ2-5, with 8 bases aligning to TRBD1. This CDR3 is built from 13 residues. J was trimmed by 7 bases and V by 3 bases; bases with no gene match: 4. Per the germline V gene, CDR1 is SGHTA and CDR2 is FQGTGA.

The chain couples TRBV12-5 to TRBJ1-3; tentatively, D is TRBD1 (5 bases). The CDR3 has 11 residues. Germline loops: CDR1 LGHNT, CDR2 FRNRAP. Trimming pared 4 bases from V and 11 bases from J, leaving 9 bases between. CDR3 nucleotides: TGTGCTAGTGGTTATGGGGGGGCCATATATTTT. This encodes CASGYGGAIYF.

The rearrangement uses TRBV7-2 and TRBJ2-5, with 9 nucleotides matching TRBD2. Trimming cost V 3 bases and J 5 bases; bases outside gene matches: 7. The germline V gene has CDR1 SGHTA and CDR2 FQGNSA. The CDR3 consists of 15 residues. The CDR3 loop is CASSFQRGELETQYF. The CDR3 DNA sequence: TGTGCCAGCAGCTTCCAGCGGGGGGAGCTCGAGACCCAGTACTTC.

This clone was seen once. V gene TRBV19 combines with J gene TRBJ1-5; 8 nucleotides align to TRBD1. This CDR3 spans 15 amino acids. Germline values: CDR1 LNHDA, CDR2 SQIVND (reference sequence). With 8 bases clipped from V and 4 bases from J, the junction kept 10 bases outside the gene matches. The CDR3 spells CASSGQGGGNQPQHF. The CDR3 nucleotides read TGTGCCAGTTCCGGACAGGGAGGAGGTAATCAGCCCCAGCATTTT.

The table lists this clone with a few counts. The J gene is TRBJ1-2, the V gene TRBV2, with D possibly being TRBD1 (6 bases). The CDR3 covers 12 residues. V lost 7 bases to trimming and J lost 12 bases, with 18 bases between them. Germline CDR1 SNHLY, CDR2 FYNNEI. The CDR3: CASKGGVDAHTF. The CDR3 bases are TGTGCCAGCAAGGGGGGGGTTGACGCTCACACCTTC.